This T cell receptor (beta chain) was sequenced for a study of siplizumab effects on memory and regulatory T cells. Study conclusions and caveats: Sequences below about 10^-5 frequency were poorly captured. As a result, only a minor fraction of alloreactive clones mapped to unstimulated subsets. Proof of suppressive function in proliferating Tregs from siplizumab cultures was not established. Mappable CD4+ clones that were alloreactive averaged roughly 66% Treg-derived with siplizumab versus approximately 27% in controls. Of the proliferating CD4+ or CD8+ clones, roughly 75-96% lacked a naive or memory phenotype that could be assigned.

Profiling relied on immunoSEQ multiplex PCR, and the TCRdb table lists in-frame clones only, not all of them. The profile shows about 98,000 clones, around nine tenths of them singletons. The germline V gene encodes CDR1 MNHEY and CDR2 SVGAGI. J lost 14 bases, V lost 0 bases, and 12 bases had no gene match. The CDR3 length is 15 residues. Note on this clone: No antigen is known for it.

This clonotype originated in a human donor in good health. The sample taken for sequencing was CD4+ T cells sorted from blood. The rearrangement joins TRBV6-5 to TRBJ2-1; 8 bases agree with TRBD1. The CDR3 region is CASSYSWTGLLGEFF. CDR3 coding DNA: TGTGCCAGCAGTTACTCCTGGACAGGGCTATTGGGGGAGTTCTTC.